Each of the 10 T cell receptor beta chains below was sequenced from the same sample in a study of shared clonotypes between healthy human individuals. Assay: immunoSEQ multiplex PCR; the TCRdb copy retains only in-frame clones and omits some. This table holds roughly 2.4 million clones, 90% to 97% found once. Sequenced material: naive CD4+ T cells sorted from blood. Regarding subset: CD45RA+ positively selected. These receptors were collected from a man aged 18 to 29 in good health.

The chain uses TRBV10-3 and TRBJ1-2; TRBD1 aligns across 10 bases. CDR3 length: 13 residues. The ends lost 6 bases at V and 7 bases at J; junction bases unmatched: 5. CDR1 and CDR2 from the germline V gene are ENHRY and SYGVKD. The CDR3 here is CAISPGQGLGYTF. The CDR3 DNA is TGTGCCATCAGCCCGGGACAGGGGCTTGGCTACACCTTC.

This clone was seen a few times. The chain joins TRBV7-9 to TRBJ1-6; TRBD1 might be the D (5 bases). The CDR3 is 10 residues long. Germline CDR1 and CDR2: SEHNR and FQNEAQ (reference sequence). Between the trimmed V and J ends, which lost 8 bases and 13 bases, there was a span of 9 bases. The CDR3: CASGGYPLHF. The CDR3 DNA reads as TGTGCCAGCGGGGGATACCCCCTCCACTTT.

The chain has TRBV5-1 and TRBJ2-3, with D perhaps matching TRBD1 (6 bases). V was cut by 0 bases and J by 2 bases, with 13 bases left in between. CDR1 and CDR2 (germline): SGHRS, YFSETQ. The CDR3 has 16 residues. The CDR3 coding sequence is TGCGCCAGCAGCTTGGGGGGGCGACAGAACACAGATACGCAGTATTTT. Its translation: CASSLGGRQNTDTQYF.

This chain joins TRBV4-2 and TRBJ2-5; D might be TRBD2 (6 bases). CDR1 LGHNA and CDR2 YNFKEQ come from the germline V gene. There are 14 residues in the CDR3. Trimming cost V 0 bases and J 3 bases, with 8 bases left between them. CDR3: CASSQDSGEETQYF. The CDR3 DNA sequence: TGTGCCAGCAGCCAAGATTCGGGGGAAGAGACCCAGTACTTC.

The chain carries TRBV10-3 and TRBJ2-2; TRBD1 might be the D (6 bases). The germline gives CDR1 ENHRY, CDR2 SYGVKD. CDR3 length: 15 residues. V lost 7 bases and J 0 bases, leaving 12 bases between the germline ends. The CDR3 is CAITQTGTNTGELFF. The CDR3 DNA follows: TGTGCCATCACACAAACAGGGACGAACACCGGGGAGCTGTTTTTT.

The V call is TRBV9, the J call TRBJ2-5; no clear D. Trimming cost V 4 bases and J 9 bases, with 16 bases left between them. CDR1 is SGDLS and CDR2 is YYNGEE in the germline V gene. This CDR3 has 13 amino acids. The CDR3 region is CASSFNAPGPQYF. The CDR3 DNA reads TGTGCCAGCAGCTTCAACGCGCCGGGCCCCCAGTACTTC.

This chain connects TRBV7-2 to TRBJ2-7; 8 bases are a match to TRBD1. V was pared by 1 base and J by 1 base, with 6 bases of the junction left unmatched. Germline values: CDR1 SGHTA, CDR2 FQGNSA. This CDR3 comprises 16 residues. The CDR3 DNA is TGTGCCAGCAGCTTAGGGTCAGGGGGCAGGTCCTACGAGCAGTACTTC. Encoded protein: CASSLGSGGRSYEQYF.

This chain links TRBV28 with TRBJ2-5, with D unclear. Germline CDR1 reads MDHEN; CDR2 reads SYDVKM. CDR3 size: 13 residues. Trimming stripped 9 bases from V and 4 bases from J, with 15 bases between. The DNA of the CDR3 is TGTGCCAGTCCCTCCCCAGTCTTAGAGACCCAGTACTTC. Protein sequence: CASPSPVLETQYF.

The chain links TRBV6-5 to TRBJ2-5; either TRBD1 or TRBD2 may fit D (5 bases each). V shed 1 base and J shed 2 bases, with 14 bases lying between them. From germline, CDR1 is MNHEY and CDR2 SVGAGI. This CDR3 comprises 16 residues. The CDR3 spells CASSYWPGRLQETQYF. CDR3 coding DNA: TGTGCCAGCAGTTACTGGCCGGGACGCCTACAAGAGACCCAGTACTTC.

The chain carries TRBV5-4 and TRBJ2-3; either TRBD1 or TRBD2 may supply D (7 bases each). CDR3 length: 17 amino acids. Trimming took off 3 bases at V and 4 bases at J, with 21 bases between the two ends. The germline V gene encodes CDR1 SGHNT and CDR2 YYREEE (reference sequence). The CDR3 spells CASSWGGTGVGADTQYF. Written as DNA, the CDR3 is TGTGCCAGCAGCTGGGGGGGTACAGGGGTTGGCGCAGATACGCAGTATTTT.